This T cell receptor beta chain stems from a study of Graves' ophthalmopathy and Graves' hyperthyroidism. Findings and limits, study-wide: Ophthalmopathy was separated from stable hyperthyroidism by a 13-signature model with 87.88% sensitivity and approximately 79% specificity.

Hyperthyroidism patients, aged 18 to 65, were newly diagnosed, under 2 months' duration. Uncontrolled infections, pregnancy, lactation or other autoimmune diseases led to patient exclusion. This clonotype was detected many times. Antigen specificity is unknown. TCR beta CDR3 regions were amplified from RNA transcripts. The first round was an RT-PCR with HTBI primers, and the second round was a multiplex PCR. TCRdb redid the calling of the multiplex PCR reads with MiXCR, one entry per CDR3 protein. The sample lists over a million distinct CDR3 sequences; about 38% were seen once. There are 14 residues in the CDR3. Germline-derived CDR1 and CDR2 are SGHDN and FVKESK. V lost 1 base and J 5 bases, leaving 12 bases between the germline ends.

Sequencing was done on a sample of peripheral blood or thyroid tissue (not recorded which). The TCR originated in an adult man with Graves' hyperthyroidism. The chain has TRBV14 and TRBJ2-7, with a possible D match to TRBD2 (6 bases). CDR3 sequence: CASSQGRRRDEQYF. The CDR3 bases are TGTGCCAGCAGCCAAGGGCGCCGGAGGGACGAGCAGTACTTC.